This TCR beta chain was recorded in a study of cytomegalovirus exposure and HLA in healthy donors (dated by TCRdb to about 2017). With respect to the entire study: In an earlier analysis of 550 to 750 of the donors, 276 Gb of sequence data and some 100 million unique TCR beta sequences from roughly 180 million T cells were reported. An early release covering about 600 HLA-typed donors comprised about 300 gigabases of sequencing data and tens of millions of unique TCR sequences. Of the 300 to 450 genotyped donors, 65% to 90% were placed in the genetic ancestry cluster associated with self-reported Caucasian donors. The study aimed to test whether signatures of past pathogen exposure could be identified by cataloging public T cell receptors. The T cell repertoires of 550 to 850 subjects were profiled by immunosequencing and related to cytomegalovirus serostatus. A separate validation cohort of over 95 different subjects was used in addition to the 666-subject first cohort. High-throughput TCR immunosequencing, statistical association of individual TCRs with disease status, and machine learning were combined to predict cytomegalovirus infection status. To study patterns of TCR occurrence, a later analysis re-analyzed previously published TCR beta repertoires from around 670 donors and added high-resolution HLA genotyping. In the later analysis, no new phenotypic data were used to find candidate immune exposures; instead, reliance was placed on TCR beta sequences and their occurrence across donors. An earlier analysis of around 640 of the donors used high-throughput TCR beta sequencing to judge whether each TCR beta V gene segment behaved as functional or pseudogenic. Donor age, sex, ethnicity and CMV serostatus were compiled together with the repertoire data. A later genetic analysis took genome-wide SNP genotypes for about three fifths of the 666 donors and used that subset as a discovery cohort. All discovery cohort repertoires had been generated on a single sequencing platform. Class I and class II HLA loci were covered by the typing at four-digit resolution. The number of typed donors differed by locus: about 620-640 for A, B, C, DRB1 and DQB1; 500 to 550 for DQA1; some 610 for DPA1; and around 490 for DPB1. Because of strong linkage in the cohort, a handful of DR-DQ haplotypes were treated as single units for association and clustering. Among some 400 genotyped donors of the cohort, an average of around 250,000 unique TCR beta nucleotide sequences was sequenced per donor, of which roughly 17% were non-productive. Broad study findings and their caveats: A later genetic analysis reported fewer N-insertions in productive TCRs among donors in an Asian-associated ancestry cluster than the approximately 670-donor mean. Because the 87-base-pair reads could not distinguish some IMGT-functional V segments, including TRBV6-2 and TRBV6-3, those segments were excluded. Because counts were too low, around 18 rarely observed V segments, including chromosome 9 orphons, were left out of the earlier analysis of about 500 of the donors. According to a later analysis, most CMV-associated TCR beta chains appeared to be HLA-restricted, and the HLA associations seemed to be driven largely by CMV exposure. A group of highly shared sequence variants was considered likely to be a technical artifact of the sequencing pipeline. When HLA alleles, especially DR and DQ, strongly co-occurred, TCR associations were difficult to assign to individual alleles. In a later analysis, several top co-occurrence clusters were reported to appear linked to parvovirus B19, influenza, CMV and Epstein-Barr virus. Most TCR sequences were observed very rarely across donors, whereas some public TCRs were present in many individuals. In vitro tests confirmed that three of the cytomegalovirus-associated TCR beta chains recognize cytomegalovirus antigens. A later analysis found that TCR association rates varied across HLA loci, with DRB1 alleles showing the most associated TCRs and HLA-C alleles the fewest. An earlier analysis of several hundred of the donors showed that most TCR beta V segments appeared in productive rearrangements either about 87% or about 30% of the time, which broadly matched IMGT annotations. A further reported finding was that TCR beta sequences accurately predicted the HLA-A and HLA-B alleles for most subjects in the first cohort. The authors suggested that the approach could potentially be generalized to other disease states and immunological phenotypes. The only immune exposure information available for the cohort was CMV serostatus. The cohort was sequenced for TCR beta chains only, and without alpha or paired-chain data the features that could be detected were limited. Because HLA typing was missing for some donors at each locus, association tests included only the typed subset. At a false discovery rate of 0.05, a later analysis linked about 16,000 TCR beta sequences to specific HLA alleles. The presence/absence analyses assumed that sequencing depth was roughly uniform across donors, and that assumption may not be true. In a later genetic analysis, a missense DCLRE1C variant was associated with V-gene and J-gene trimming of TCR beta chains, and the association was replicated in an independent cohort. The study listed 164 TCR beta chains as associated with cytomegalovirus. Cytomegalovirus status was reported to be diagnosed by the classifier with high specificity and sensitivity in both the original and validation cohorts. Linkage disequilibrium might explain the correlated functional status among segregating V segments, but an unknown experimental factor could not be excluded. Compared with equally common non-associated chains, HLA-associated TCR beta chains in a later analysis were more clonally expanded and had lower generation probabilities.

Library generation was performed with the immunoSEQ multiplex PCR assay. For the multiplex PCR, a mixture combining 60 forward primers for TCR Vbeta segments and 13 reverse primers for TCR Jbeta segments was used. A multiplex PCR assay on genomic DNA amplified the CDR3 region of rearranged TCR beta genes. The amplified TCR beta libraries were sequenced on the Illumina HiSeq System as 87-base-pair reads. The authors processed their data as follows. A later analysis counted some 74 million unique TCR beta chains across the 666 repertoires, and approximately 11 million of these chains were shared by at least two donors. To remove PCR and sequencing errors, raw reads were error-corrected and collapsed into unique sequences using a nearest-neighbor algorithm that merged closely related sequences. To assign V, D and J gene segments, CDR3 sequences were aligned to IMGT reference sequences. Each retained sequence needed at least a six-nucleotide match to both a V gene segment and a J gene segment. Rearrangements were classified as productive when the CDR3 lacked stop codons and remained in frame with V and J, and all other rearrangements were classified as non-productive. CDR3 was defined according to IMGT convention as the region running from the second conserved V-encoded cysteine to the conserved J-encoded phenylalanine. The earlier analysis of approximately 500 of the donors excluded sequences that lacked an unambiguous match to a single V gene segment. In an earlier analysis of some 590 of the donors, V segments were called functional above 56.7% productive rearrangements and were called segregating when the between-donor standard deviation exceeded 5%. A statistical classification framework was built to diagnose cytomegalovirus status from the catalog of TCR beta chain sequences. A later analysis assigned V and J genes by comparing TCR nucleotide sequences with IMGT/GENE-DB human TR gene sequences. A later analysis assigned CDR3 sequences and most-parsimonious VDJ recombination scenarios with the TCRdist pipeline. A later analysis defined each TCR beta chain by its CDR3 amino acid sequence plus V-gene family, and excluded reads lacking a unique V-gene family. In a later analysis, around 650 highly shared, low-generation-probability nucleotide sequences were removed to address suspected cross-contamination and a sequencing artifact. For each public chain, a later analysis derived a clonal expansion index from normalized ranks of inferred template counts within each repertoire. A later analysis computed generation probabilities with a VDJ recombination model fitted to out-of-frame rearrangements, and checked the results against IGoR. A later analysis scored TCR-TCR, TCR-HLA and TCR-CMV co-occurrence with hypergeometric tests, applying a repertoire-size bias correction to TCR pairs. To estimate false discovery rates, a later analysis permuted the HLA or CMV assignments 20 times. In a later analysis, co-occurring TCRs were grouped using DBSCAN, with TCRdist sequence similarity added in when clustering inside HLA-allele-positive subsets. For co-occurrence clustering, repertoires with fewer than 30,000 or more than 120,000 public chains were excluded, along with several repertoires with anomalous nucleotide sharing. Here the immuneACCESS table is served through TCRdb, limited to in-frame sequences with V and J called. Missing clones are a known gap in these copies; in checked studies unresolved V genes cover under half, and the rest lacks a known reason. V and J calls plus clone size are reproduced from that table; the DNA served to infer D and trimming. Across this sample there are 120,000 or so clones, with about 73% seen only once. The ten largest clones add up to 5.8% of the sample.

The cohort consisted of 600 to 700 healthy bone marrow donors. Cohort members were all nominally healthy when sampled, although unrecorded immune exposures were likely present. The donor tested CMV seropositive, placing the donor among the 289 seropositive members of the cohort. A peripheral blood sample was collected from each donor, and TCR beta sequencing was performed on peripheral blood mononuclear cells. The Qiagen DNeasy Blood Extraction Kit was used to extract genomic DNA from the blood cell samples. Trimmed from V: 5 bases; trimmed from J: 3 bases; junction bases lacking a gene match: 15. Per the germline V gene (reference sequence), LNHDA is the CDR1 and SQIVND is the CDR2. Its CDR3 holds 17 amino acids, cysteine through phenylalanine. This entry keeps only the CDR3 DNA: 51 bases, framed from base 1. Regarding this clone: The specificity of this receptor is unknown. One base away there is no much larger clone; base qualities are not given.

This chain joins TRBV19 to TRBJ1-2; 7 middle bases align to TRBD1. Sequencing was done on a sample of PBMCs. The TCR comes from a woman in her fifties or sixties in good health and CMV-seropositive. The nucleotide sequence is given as TGTGCCAGTAGTCTTCCGGGACAGCCTTTTTTTGACTATGGCTACACCTTC. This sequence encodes CASSLPGQPFFDYGYTF.